The rows below give T cell receptor beta chains drawn from one sample of a study of low-dose radiotherapy and immunotherapy resistance in tumors. MiXCR, run by TCRdb on the reads, gives a single entry per CDR3 protein. Here the sample spans some 88,000 distinct CDR3 sequences, 9.4% being singletons. This material consisted of PBMCs, taken before treatment. These receptors were obtained from a male donor with prostate cancer. Each CDR3 is given with its conserved first and last residue. The order of the fields is D gene, V gene, J gene, clone size, CDR3 DNA, CDR3 protein. A D gene is named only where the DNA matches it firmly. The listing skips clone size in some rows; elsewhere it reads once, few, many or a size class.

TRBD1,TRBV6-1,TRBJ2-4,many,TGTGCCAGCAGTGATGGGACAGGAAACATTCAGTACTTC,CASSDGTGNIQYF
.,TRBV11-2,TRBJ2-5,many,TGTGCCAGCAGCTTAGCCTATGGTCCTCAAGAGACCCAGTACTTC,CASSLAYGPQETQYF
.,TRBV5-1,TRBJ2-5,few,TGCGCCAGCAAAAAGGAGCAAGAGACCCAGTACTTC,CASKKEQETQYF
.,TRBV5-5,TRBJ1-2,many,TGTGCCAGCAGCCCGGACAGCGATTCTAACTATGGCTACACCTTC,CASSPDSDSNYGYTF
.,TRBV28,TRBJ2-2,many,TGTGCCAGCAGTTCAACCCAGCATAGCGGAAGTTACACCGGGGAGCTGTTTTTT,CASSSTQHSGSYTGELFF
.,TRBV21-1,TRBJ2-1,few,TGTGCCAGCACGGCTAGCGGAAATGAGCAGTTCTTC,CASTASGNEQFF
.,TRBV20-1,TRBJ2-7,many,TGCAGTGCTAAACATTTTCCCGGATACTACGAGCAGTACTTC,CSAKHFPGYYEQYF
TRBD2,TRBV28,TRBJ2-1,many,TGTGCCAGCAGAACAGGAGCGGGAGGGGGGAACAATGAGCAGTTCTTC,CASRTGAGGGNNEQFF
.,TRBV4-3,TRBJ1-1,many,TGCGCCAGCAGCCAACAGGAGAACACTGAAGCTTTCTTT,CASSQQENTEAFF
TRBD1,TRBV2,TRBJ2-5,many,TGTGCCAGCAGGCCGGACAGGGGCCAAGAGACCCAGTACTTC,CASRPDRGQETQYF
.,TRBV27,TRBJ2-3,many,TGTGCCAGCTGGAGATTAATCACAGATACGCAGTATTTT,CASWRLITDTQYF
TRBD2,TRBV7-2,TRBJ2-7,many,TGTGCCAGCAGCAGGGGGCTAGCGGGGACCCCCTCTGAGCAGTACTTC,CASSRGLAGTPSEQYF
.,TRBV14,TRBJ2-7,many,TGTGCCAGCAGCCCTTACAAGGGCGCCTACGAGCAGTACTTC,CASSPYKGAYEQYF
.,TRBV12-3/TRBV12-4,TRBJ2-1,many,TGTGCCAGCAGTCCCCGGGCTATTCCTAGAAATGAGCAGTTCTTC,CASSPRAIPRNEQFF
TRBD2,TRBV5-5,TRBJ2-5,many,TGTGCCAGCAGCTCGGGACTAGCGGGACTAGAGACCCAGTACTTC,CASSSGLAGLETQYF
.,TRBV27,TRBJ1-4,many,TGTGCCAGCAGTTGGGGATCGGATGTAAATGAAAAACTGTTTTTT,CASSWGSDVNEKLFF
.,TRBV29-1,TRBJ2-3,many,TGCAGCGTTCGACAGGGAGGCCGCGATACGCAGTATTTT,CSVRQGGRDTQYF
TRBD2,TRBV30,TRBJ2-3,many,TGTGCCTGGAGTGTACACGGGAGGGGGACAGATACGCAGTATTTT,CAWSVHGRGTDTQYF
.,TRBV6-5,TRBJ2-7,many,TGTGCCAGCAGTAAACGCCGGGACGGAACCTACGAGCAGTACTTC,CASSKRRDGTYEQYF
TRBD2,TRBV20-1,TRBJ2-3,many,TGCAGTGCTTTTCGACTAGCGGGTCGCACAGATACGCAGTATTTT,CSAFRLAGRTDTQYF
.,TRBV4-1,TRBJ2-5,many,TGCGCCAGCAGCCAAAGAGCCGGGGAGACCCAGTACTTC,CASSQRAGETQYF
TRBD1,TRBV5-6,TRBJ2-3,many,TGTGCCAGCAGCTTTCTCTCGACAGGGGGCCCCACAGATACGCAGTATTTT,CASSFLSTGGPTDTQYF
.,TRBV28,TRBJ2-3,many,TGTGCCAGCGGGCGGACGGCAGATACGCAGTATTTT,CASGRTADTQYF
.,TRBV6-5,TRBJ1-5,many,TGTGCCAGCAGGGGGGGGGTCGGTCAGCCCCAGCATTTT,CASRGGVGQPQHF
TRBD1,TRBV19,TRBJ2-7,many,TGTGCCAGTACCCCGGGTCAGGGGGTCCACGAGCAGTACTTC,CASTPGQGVHEQYF
.,TRBV19,TRBJ1-4,many,TGTGCCAGTAGCCCCATCGATGCAACTAATGAAAAACTGTTTTTT,CASSPIDATNEKLFF
.,TRBV4-3,TRBJ1-1,many,TGCGCCAGCAGCCAGGGGTTGGGGAACACTGAAGCTTTCTTT,CASSQGLGNTEAFF
.,TRBV24-1,TRBJ1-2,many,TGTGCCACCAGGGAGGGGGAACGCGGCTACACCTTC,CATREGERGYTF
.,TRBV27,TRBJ2-1,many,TGTGCCAGCAGTTTATCGACTAGCTACAATGAGCAGTTCTTC,CASSLSTSYNEQFF
.,TRBV20-1,TRBJ2-7,many,TGCAGTGCTAGTGATGCCGACCGTACCTACGAGCAGTACTTC,CSASDADRTYEQYF
.,TRBV20-1,TRBJ1-4,.,TGCAGTGCGAGCCCTCCCTTCGGGGGACCAAATGAAAAACTGTTTTTT,CSASPPFGGPNEKLFF
TRBD1,TRBV29-1,TRBJ2-3,many,TGCAGCGTTGGAGAGGACAGGGGGCTTACAGATACGCAGTATTTT,CSVGEDRGLTDTQYF
TRBD1,TRBV20-1,TRBJ2-5,many,TGCAGTGCGCTTAGACAGGGCCCCGAGACCCAGTACTTC,CSALRQGPETQYF
.,TRBV6-1,TRBJ1-1,many,TGTGCCAGCAGTGAAGGGACAGCCTCGGGATCCTACACTGAAGCTTTCTTT,CASSEGTASGSYTEAFF
.,TRBV7-2,TRBJ2-3,many,TGTGCCAGCAGCCCCGGGTGGAGCACAGATACGCAGTATTTT,CASSPGWSTDTQYF
TRBD2,TRBV28,TRBJ2-2,many,TGTGCCAGCAGTTTACTGACTAGCGGGCTGAACACCGGGGAGCTGTTTTTT,CASSLLTSGLNTGELFF
TRBD1,TRBV6-5,TRBJ1-5,many,TGTGCCAGCAGCAGAAGACAGGGGAGCAATCAGCCCCAGCATTTT,CASSRRQGSNQPQHF
.,TRBV7-2,TRBJ2-2,many,TGTGCCAGCAGCTTAGGGACAGTCGGGGAGCTGTTTTTT,CASSLGTVGELFF
.,TRBV19,TRBJ1-5,many,TGTGCCAGTAGCGGACTAAATCAGCCCCAGCATTTT,CASSGLNQPQHF
.,TRBV7-9,TRBJ2-3,many,TGTGCCAGCAGCTTCCAGGGAATAGACACAGATACGCAGTATTTT,CASSFQGIDTDTQYF
TRBD1,TRBV7-9,TRBJ2-2,many,TGTGCCAGCAGACCACAGGGGGGGAACACCGGGGAGCTGTTTTTT,CASRPQGGNTGELFF
.,TRBV19,TRBJ1-6,many,TGTGCCAGCCGCGGGGCGAGCTCCTATAATTCACCCCTCCACTTT,CASRGASSYNSPLHF
.,TRBV29-1,TRBJ2-7,many,TGCAGCGTTGGGGCTAGCCTGGGAGAGCAGTACTTC,CSVGASLGEQYF
TRBD1,TRBV7-2,TRBJ1-2,many,TGTGCCAGCAGCTTGGACAGGGCTTTGGGTGGCTACACCTTC,CASSLDRALGGYTF
TRBD2,TRBV5-6,TRBJ2-1,few,TGTGCCAGCAGCTTGGCTAGCGGGAGATCTACCTACAATGAGCAGTTCTTC,CASSLASGRSTYNEQFF
.,TRBV29-1,TRBJ1-2,many,TGCAGCGTTCGAAGGCCAGGGGAGGGAGGCTACACCTTC,CSVRRPGEGGYTF
.,TRBV15,TRBJ2-3,many,TGTGCCACCAGCAGTAAACAGGGTAATCCAGCGCAGTATTTT,CATSSKQGNPAQYF
.,TRBV6-6,TRBJ1-1,.,TGTGCCAGCAGTTATTCCGGTGATGACACTGAAGCTTTCTTT,CASSYSGDDTEAFF
.,TRBV20-1,TRBJ2-7,many,TGCAGTGCTCCTTCAGCAGCGACCTACGAGCAGTACTTC,CSAPSAATYEQYF
.,TRBV7-2,TRBJ2-7,many,TGTGCCAGCAGCCTAAACGGAGGGTGGGCTAAGTACGAGCAGTACTTC,CASSLNGGWAKYEQYF
.,TRBV28,TRBJ1-2,many,TGTGCCAGCAGTGGGGCCGCAGTCTCTACCTATGGCTACACCTTC,CASSGAAVSTYGYTF
TRBD1,TRBV27,TRBJ2-7,few,TGTGCCAGCAGTTTAGACAGGGGGCACGAGCAGTACTTC,CASSLDRGHEQYF
TRBD1,TRBV5-1,TRBJ1-1,many,TGCGCCAGCAGCGACATCAACAGGGGAAGCGGTGAAGCTTTCTTT,CASSDINRGSGEAFF
.,TRBV2,TRBJ2-3,many,TGTGCCAGCAGTGAAGGATCCGCGGGCGCAGCTAGCACAGATACGCAGTATTTT,CASSEGSAGAASTDTQYF
.,TRBV18,TRBJ2-2,many,TGTGCCAGCTCACCACTCCAGGGTACCGGGGAGCTGTTTTTT,CASSPLQGTGELFF